The sequence of this T cell receptor (beta chain) was determined in a study of blood T cell repertoires in COVID-19. Study overall: T cells, B-cell-depleted T cells, or PBMCs provided the cDNA or gDNA that served as material.

A single count supports this clone. TCRdb's table, derived via immunoSEQ multiplex PCR, lists solely in-frame clones and lacks some. The sample lists tens of thousands of clones, 80% seen once, with about a sixth in the top ten. Trimming shortened V by 0 bases and J by 6 bases, and 9 bases separated the two germline ends. Germline values: CDR1 SGHRS, CDR2 YFSETQ. The CDR3 is made up of 14 amino acids. Input material: peripheral blood. V and J are TRBV5-1 and TRBJ2-2, with D hard to call. The TCR comes from an elderly woman with active or convalescent COVID-19. The CDR3 spells CASSLGFGSGELFF. The CDR3 DNA sequence: TGCGCCAGCAGCTTGGGGTTTGGCTCCGGGGAGCTGTTTTTT.